The clone carrying this TCR beta chain was found a few times. The antigen is not known. With iRepertoire HTBI primers and Arm-PCR of CDR3 regions, TCR beta libraries were built. TCRdb independently ran MiXCR on the multiplex PCR reads; one entry per CDR3 protein. The profile covers around 360,000 distinct CDR3 sequences, with under 20% appearing a single time and over 20% taken by the ten largest. Noted time point: newly diagnosed GD, antithyroid drugs for less than 3 months. PBMC RNA was the source of the TCR library. The sample originates from a study of regulatory T cells in long-lasting Graves disease. Germline V gene data show CDR1 as KGHSH and CDR2 as LQKENI. The CDR3 spans 15 residues. V was clipped by 4 bases and J by 5 bases, with 15 bases between them. Study results and caveats: Sampling was limited to peripheral blood rather than thyroid tissue. The persistent group shared 2,500 or so public clonotypes, more than the roughly 970 shared by new patients. With persistent disease, TRBV28, TRBJ1-2 and TRBJ2-5 were the favored segments.

The data also belong to a second study, concerning T cells in Graves' hyperthyroidism and ophthalmopathy. As that study records: Exclusion followed for patients with uncontrolled infection, other autoimmune disease, pregnancy or lactation.

Sequences were derived from peripheral blood mononuclear cells (PBMCs), sampled at new diagnosis, from a patient treated with antithyroid drugs. The V call is TRBV18, the J call TRBJ2-4; D might be TRBD2 (5 bases). This clonotype was sampled from a woman in her late teens or twenties with Graves disease. In DNA form, the CDR3 reads TGTGCCAGCTCACTAAACACGGGGTTTGAAAACATTCAGTACTTC. Translation: CASSLNTGFENIQYF.